Reported below is one T cell receptor (beta chain). As yet, its antigen is unknown. The record originates from a study of beta chain features in type 1 diabetes. General study points: A definitive answer on HLA type influencing TCRB rearrangement was not reached here. Cells with high TCR expression could be over-represented by cDNA sequencing.

The CDR3 runs 14 residues. The V gene end was trimmed by 4 bases and the J gene end by 3 bases; junction bases not matched to a gene: 3. Germline V gives CDR1 ENHRY, CDR2 SYGVKD. The study reverse transcribed the entire isolated RNA, so it sequenced expressed TCRB transcripts. Assay: immunoSEQ multiplex PCR; the TCRdb copy retains only in-frame clones and omits some. The sample includes 130,000 to 150,000 clones, about 44% of them seen just once. Sequenced sample: Tregs from blood. V gene TRBV10-3 combines with J gene TRBJ2-5, with TRBD2 matching over 9 bases. The clonotype originates from a man younger than 30 in good health. The CDR3 protein is CAISGLAGKETQYF. CDR3 sequence (DNA): TGTGCCATCAGTGGCCTAGCGGGAAAAGAGACCCAGTACTTC.